What follows is one T cell receptor (beta chain) and its context. This entry comes from a study of blood T cell repertoires in COVID-19. Trimming cost V 6 bases and J 5 bases, with 14 bases left between them. Looked up from germline, CDR1 is SGHRS and CDR2 is YFSETQ. This CDR3 spans 13 amino acids. Assay used: immunoSEQ multiplex PCR; TCRdb lists only in-frame clones, some missing. Of roughly 200,000 clones listed, about 85% are singletons. The specimen was peripheral blood. The TCR was taken from a woman older than 75 with acute or convalescent COVID-19. The J gene is TRBJ1-1, the V gene TRBV5-1; weak D call: TRBD1 (6 bases). CDR3 region: CASTWTEGTEAFF. CDR3 coding DNA: TGCGCCAGCACCTGGACAGAAGGTACTGAAGCTTTCTTT.